A selection of T cell receptor beta chains follows, all from one sample in a study of T cells in Graves' hyperthyroidism and ophthalmopathy. TCRdb itself ran the multiplex PCR reads through MiXCR, one entry per CDR3 protein. The repertoire holds some 800,000 distinct CDR3 sequences, roughly 40% seen once, with 8.9% in the top ten. Sequenced input: blood. All receptors come from a man aged 18 to 29 with Graves' hyperthyroidism. Each CDR3 is given with its conserved first and last residue. Each record gives: clone size, J gene, D gene, V gene, CDR3 DNA, CDR3 protein. D genes are given only for firm matches. A row's size may be missing; if present it is once, few, many or a size class.

many | TRBJ1-6 | NA | TRBV2 | TGTGCCAGCAGAAATTCGGGGCTCGAAGGGTCACCCCTCCACTTT | CASRNSGLEGSPLHF
many | TRBJ1-1 | TRBD1 | TRBV7-2 | TGTGCCAGCAGCGGCCGACAGGGGGGAGGAACTGAAGCTTTCTTT | CASSGRQGGGTEAFF
NA | TRBJ1-2 | NA | TRBV20-1 | TGCAGTGCTTCCGCAGGGTTGGGGAACTATGGCTACACCTTC | CSASAGLGNYGYTF
many | TRBJ1-4 | NA | TRBV2 | TGTGCCAGCAGTGCGGTCTATGGAAAACTGTTTTTT | CASSAVYGKLFF
NA | TRBJ1-1 | NA | TRBV4-1 | TGCGCCAGCAGCCAAGACATCCTCGCAGGGGTCGAAGCTTTCTTT | CASSQDILAGVEAFF
few | TRBJ1-5 | TRBD1 | TRBV6-5 | TGTGCCAGCAGGAGGGGGACAGGTAGCAATCAGCCCCAGCATTTT | CASRRGTGSNQPQHF
few | TRBJ1-1 | NA | TRBV2 | TGTGCCAGCAGGGTCCTTTTGGGGAACACTGAAGCTTTCTTT | CASRVLLGNTEAFF
NA | TRBJ1-5 | NA | TRBV5-5 | TGTGCCAGCAGGTTGACGGCCAATCAGCCCCAGCATTTT | CASRLTANQPQHF
NA | TRBJ1-2 | NA | TRBV19 | TGTGCCAGTCGGGAGTCTAACTATGGCTACACCTTC | CASRESNYGYTF
few | TRBJ1-1 | TRBD1 | TRBV12-3/TRBV12-4 | TGTGCCAGCAATTCCCGGACAGGGAGGCTTGAAGCTTTCTTT | CASNSRTGRLEAFF
many | TRBJ1-6 | NA | TRBV7-9 | TGTGCCAGCAGCTTAACGGGCTCACATTCACCCCTCCACTTT | CASSLTGSHSPLHF
few | TRBJ1-1 | NA | TRBV5-6 | TGTGCCAGCAGCTTGGGACACGAAGCTTTCTTT | CASSLGHEAFF
few | TRBJ1-3 | TRBD1 | TRBV30 | TGTGCCTGGGACAGGGGCTCTGGAAACACCATATATTTT | CAWDRGSGNTIYF
once | TRBJ2-5 | NA | TRBV4-3 | TGCGCCAGCAGCCAAGGAGGTAGCCGTGGCCAGTACTTC | CASSQGGSRGQYF
few | TRBJ1-6 | TRBD1 | TRBV7-9 | TGTGCCAGTAGTATGTTCCCCTGGACAGGTGCCAATTCACCCCTCCACTTT | CASSMFPWTGANSPLHF
few | TRBJ2-7 | TRBD1 | TRBV5-4 | TGTGCCAGCAGCTTGGGGGACAGAGAATACGAGCAGTACTTC | CASSLGDREYEQYF
many | TRBJ1-1 | NA | TRBV15 | TGTGCCACCAGCAGAGACGCGGGGAACACTGAAGCTTTCTTT | CATSRDAGNTEAFF
NA | TRBJ2-5 | NA | TRBV7-3 | TGTGCCAGCAGTTTATCAGATGGCCAGTACTTC | CASSLSDGQYF
few | TRBJ2-2 | NA | TRBV18 | TGTGCCAGCTCACCCTGGGACACCGGGGAGCTGTTTTTT | CASSPWDTGELFF
NA | TRBJ1-4 | TRBD1 | TRBV7-9 | TGTGCCAGCAGCTCGACGAACAGGGGATGGTATGAAAAACTGTTTTTT | CASSSTNRGWYEKLFF
NA | TRBJ2-7 | TRBD1 | TRBV7-9 | TGTGCCAGCAGCTCAGACAGGGGTGGGTACTACGAGCAGTACTTC | CASSSDRGGYYEQYF
NA | TRBJ1-1 | NA | TRBV6-5 | TGTGCCAGCAGTTACCGAAGCAGGGGCACTGAAGCTTTCTTT | CASSYRSRGTEAFF
NA | TRBJ2-7 | TRBD2 | TRBV5-1 | TGCGCCAGCAGCCCCTGGACTAGCGGGAGTTTGAGCGACGAGCAGTACTTC | CASSPWTSGSLSDEQYF
many | TRBJ2-7 | NA | TRBV7-9 | TGTGCCAGCAGCTTAGAATTGAGCTACGAGCAGTACTTC | CASSLELSYEQYF